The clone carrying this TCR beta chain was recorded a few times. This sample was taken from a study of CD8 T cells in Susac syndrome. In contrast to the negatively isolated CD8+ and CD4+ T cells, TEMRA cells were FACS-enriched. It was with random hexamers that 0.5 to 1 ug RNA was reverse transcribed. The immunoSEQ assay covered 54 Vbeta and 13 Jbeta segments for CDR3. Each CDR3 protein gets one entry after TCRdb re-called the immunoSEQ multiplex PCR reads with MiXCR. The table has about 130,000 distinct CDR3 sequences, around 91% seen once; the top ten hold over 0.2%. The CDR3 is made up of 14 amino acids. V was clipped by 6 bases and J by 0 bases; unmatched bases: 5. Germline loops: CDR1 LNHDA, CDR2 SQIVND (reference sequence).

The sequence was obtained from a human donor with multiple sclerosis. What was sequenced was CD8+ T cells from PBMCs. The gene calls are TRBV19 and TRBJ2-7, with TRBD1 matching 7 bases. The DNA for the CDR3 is TGTGCCAGTAGCCCTTACAGGGGCTCCTACGAGCAGTACTTC. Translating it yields CASSPYRGSYEQYF.